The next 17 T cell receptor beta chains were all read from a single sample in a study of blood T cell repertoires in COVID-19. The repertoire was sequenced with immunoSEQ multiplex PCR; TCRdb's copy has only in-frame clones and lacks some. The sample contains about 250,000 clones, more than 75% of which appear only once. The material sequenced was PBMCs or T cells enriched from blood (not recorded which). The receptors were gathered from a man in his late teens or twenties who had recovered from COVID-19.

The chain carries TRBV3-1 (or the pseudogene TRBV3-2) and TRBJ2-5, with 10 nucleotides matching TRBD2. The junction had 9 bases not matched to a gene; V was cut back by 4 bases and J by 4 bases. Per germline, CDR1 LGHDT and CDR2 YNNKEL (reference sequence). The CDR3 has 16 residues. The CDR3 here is CASSPGLAEGLETQYF. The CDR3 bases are TGTGCCAGCAGCCCCGGACTAGCGGAGGGCCTAGAGACCCAGTACTTC.

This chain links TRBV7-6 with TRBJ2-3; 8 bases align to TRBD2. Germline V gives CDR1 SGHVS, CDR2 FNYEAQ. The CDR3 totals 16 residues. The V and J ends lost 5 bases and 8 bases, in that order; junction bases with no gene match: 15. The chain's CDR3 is CASSITMGLGKGTQYF. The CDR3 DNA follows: TGTGCCAGCAGCATTACAATGGGACTAGGGAAAGGTACGCAGTATTTT.

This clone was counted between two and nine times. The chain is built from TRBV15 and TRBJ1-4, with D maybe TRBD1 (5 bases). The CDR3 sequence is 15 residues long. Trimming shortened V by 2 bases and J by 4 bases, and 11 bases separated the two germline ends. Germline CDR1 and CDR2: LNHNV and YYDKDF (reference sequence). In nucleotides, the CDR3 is TGTGCCACCAGCAGACGCGGGGCGGGTAATGAAAAACTGTTTTTT. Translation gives CATSRRGAGNEKLFF.

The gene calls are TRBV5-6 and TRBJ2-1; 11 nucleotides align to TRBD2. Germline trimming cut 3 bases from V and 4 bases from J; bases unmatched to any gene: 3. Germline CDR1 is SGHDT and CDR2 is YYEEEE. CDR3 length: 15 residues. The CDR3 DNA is TGTGCCAGCAGCTCCGGACTAGCGGGTTACAATGAGCAGTTCTTC. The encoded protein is CASSSGLAGYNEQFF.

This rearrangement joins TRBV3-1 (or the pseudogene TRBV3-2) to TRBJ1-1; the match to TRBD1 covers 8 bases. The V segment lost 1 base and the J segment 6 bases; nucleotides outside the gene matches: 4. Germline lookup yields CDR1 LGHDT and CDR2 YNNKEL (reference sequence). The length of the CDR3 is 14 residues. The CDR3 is CASSQATGASEAFF. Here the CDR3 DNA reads TGTGCCAGCAGCCAAGCGACAGGGGCTTCTGAAGCTTTCTTT.

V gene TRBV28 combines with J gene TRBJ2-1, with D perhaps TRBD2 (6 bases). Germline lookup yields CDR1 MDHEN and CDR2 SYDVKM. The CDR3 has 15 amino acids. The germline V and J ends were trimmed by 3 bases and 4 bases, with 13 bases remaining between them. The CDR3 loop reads CASSFGGSLYNEQFF. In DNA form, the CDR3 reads TGTGCCAGCAGTTTTGGAGGGAGTCTATACAATGAGCAGTTCTTC.

CDR3: CATSLAGLETQYF. The CDR3 bases are TGTGCCACCTCCTTGGCGGGTTTAGAGACCCAGTACTTC. The chain joins TRBV19 to TRBJ2-5; possible D gene TRBD2, 5 bases. CDR1 LNHDA and CDR2 SQIVND come from the germline V gene (reference sequence). Trimming took 10 bases from V and 4 from J, leaving 16 bases between them. The CDR3 extends over 13 amino acids.

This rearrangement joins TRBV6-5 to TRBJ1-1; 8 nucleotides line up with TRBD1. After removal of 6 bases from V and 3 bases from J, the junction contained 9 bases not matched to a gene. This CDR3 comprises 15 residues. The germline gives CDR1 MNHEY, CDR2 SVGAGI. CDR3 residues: CASRDRVSQDTEAFF. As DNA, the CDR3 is TGTGCCAGCAGGGACAGGGTTAGTCAGGACACTGAAGCTTTCTTT.

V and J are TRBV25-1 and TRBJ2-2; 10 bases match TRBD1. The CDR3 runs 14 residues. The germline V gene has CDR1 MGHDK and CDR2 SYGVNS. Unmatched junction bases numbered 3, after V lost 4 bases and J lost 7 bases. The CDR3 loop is CASSGQGAVGELFF. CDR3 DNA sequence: TGTGCCAGCAGTGGACAGGGGGCGGTCGGGGAGCTGTTTTTT.

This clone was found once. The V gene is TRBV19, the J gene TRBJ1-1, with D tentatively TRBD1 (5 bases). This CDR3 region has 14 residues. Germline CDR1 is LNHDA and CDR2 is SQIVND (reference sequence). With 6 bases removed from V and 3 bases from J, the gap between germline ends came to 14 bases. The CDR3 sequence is CASSPGGIDTEAFF. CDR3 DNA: TGTGCCAGTAGCCCTGGGGGGATTGACACTGAAGCTTTCTTT.

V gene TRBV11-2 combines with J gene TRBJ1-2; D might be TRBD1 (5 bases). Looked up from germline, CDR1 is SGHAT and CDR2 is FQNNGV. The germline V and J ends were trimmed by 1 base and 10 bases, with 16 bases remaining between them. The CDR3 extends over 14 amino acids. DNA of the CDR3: TGTGCCAGCAGCTTAGTGCAGGGCGCGGTCGACTACACCTTC. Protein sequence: CASSLVQGAVDYTF.

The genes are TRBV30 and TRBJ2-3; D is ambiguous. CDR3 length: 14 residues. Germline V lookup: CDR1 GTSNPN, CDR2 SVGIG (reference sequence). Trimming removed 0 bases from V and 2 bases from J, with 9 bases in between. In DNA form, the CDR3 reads TGTGCCTGGAGTGTAATTAATCCCACAGATACGCAGTATTTT. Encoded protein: CAWSVINPTDTQYF.

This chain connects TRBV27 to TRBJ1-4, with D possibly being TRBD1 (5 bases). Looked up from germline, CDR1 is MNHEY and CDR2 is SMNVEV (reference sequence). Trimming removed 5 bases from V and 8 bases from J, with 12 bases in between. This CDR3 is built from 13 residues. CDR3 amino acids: CASSPRGREKLFF. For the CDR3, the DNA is TGTGCCAGCAGTCCCCGGGGGAGAGAAAAACTGTTTTTT.

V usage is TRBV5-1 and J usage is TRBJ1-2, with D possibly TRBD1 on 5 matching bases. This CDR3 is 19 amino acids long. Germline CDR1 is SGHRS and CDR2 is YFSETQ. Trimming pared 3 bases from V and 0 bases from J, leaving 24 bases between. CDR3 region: CASSSQGLVKTETNYGYTF. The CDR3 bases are TGCGCCAGCAGCTCCCAGGGCTTAGTAAAGACAGAGACTAACTATGGCTACACCTTC.

CDR3: CASSLYAGLQQPQHF. In DNA form, the CDR3 reads TGTGCCAGCAGCTTGTATGCGGGCCTCCAGCAGCCCCAGCATTTT. The rearrangement joins TRBV5-6 to TRBJ1-5; no reliable D call. CDR1 and CDR2 (germline): SGHDT, YYEEEE. Trimming took off 1 base at V and 7 bases at J, with 15 bases between the two ends. The CDR3 totals 15 residues.

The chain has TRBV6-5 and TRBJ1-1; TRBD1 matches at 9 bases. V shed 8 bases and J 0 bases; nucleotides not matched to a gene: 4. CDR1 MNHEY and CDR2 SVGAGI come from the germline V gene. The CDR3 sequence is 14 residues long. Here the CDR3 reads CASRGTGLNTEAFF. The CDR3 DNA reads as TGTGCCAGCCGAGGGACAGGGTTGAACACTGAAGCTTTCTTT.

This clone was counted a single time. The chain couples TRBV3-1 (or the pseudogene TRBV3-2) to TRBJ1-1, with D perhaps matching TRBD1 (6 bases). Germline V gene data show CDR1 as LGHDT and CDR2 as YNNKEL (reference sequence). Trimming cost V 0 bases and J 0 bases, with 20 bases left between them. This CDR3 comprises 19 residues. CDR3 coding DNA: TGTGCCAGCAGCCAAGATAGGGGATGGACAGTATCAATGAACACTGAAGCTTTCTTT. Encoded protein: CASSQDRGWTVSMNTEAFF.